This TCR beta chain appears in the sequencing data of a study of T-cell memory formation after mild COVID-19. About the study: TCR clusters were largely donor specific. Regarding the study as a whole: Pre-infection memory carried some responding clones, suggesting that cross-reactive memory joined. Researchers report contracting CD4+ clones mostly in CM and EM, with CD8+ clones in EMRA.

In germline, CDR1 is KGHDR, CDR2 SFDVKD. The V end lost 6 bases, the J end lost 5 bases, and 27 bases lay between the germline ends. The CDR3 is 18 amino acids. TCRdb re-called the 5' RACE reads with MiXCR, one entry per CDR3 protein. The data show a few hundred thousand distinct CDR3 sequences, roughly 20% seen once. As to this clonotype: No antigen is known for it.

The clonotype originates from an adult woman who had mild COVID-19 (a few samples of this study predate the infection). Cell type and time point are not known. This chain uses TRBV24-1 with TRBJ1-1, with D perhaps TRBD1 (5 bases). Sample: PBMCs or a T cell subset sorted from them (not recorded which). The chain's CDR3 is CATSPRGWVIDPGTEAFF. In DNA form, the CDR3 reads TGTGCCACCAGTCCGCGGGGGTGGGTGATCGACCCGGGGACTGAAGCTTTCTTT.